The text below deals with one T cell receptor beta chain. Its antigen is as yet unknown. V was pared by 0 bases and J by 7 bases, with 7 bases of the junction left unmatched. Per germline, CDR1 MNHNS and CDR2 SASEGT. CDR3 length: 16 residues. These data are taken from a study of cytomegalovirus exposure and HLA in healthy donors. Notes on the study in general: Presence/absence analyses rested on an assumption that sequencing depth was roughly uniform across donors. Later on, an analysis tied approximately 17,000 TCR beta sequences to HLA alleles at 0.05 false discovery rate.

Use of 60 Vbeta and 13 Jbeta primers characterized the PCR. Repertoires were generated with immunoSEQ multiplex PCR, while TCRdb's copy carries only in-frame clones and drops some. The sample carries 80,000 to 130,000 clones, roughly 70% recorded once. This TCR was recovered from a woman younger than 30 in good health and CMV-seropositive. This chain uses TRBV6-1 with TRBJ2-1; 9 nucleotides match TRBD2. Material for sequencing was PBMCs. CDR3 residues: CASSEASAGGGNEQFF. CDR3 sequence (DNA): TGTGCCAGCAGTGAAGCTTCCGCGGGAGGGGGTAATGAGCAGTTCTTC.